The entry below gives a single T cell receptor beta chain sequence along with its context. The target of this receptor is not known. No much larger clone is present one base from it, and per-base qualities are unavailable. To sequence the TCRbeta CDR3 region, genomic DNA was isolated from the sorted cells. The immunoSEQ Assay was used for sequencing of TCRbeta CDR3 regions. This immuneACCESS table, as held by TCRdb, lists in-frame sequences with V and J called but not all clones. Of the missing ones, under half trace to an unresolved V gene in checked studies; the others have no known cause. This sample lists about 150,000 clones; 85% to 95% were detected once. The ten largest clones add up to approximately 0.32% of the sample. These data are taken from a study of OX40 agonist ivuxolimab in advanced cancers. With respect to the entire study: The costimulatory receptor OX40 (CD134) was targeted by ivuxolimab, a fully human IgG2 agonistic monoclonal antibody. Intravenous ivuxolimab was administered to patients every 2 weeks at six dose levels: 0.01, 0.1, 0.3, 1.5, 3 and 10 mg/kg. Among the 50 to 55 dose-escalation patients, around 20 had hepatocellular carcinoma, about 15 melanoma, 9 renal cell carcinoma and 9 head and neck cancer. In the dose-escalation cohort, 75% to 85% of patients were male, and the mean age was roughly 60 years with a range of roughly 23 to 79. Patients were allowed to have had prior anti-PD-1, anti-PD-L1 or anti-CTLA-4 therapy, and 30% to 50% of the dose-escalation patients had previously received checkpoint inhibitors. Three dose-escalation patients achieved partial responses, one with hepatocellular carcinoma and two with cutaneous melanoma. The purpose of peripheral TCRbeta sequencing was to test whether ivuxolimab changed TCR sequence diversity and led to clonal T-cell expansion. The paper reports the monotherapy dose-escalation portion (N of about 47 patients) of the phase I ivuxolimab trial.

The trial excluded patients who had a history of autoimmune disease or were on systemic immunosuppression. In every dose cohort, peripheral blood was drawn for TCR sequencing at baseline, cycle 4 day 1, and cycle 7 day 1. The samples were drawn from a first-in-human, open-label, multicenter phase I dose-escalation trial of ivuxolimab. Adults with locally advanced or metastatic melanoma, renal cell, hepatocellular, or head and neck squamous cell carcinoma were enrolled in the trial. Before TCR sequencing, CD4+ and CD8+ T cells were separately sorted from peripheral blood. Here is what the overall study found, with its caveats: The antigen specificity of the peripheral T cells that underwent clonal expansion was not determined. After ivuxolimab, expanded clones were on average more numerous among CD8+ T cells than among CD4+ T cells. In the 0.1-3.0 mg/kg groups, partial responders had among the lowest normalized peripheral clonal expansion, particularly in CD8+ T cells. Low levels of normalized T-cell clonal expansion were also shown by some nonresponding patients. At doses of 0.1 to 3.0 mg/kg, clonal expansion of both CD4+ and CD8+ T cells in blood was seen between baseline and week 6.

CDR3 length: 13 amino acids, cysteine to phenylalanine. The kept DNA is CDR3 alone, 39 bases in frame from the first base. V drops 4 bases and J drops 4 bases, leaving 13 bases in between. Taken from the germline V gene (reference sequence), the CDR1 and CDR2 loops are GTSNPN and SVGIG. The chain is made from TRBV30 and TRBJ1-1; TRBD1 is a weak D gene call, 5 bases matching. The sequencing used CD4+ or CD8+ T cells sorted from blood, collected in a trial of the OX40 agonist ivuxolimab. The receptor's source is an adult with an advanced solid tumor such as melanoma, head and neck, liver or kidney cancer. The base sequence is TGTGCCTGGAACTACGCCAGGGCCACTGAAGCTTTCTTT. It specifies CAWNYARATEAFF.